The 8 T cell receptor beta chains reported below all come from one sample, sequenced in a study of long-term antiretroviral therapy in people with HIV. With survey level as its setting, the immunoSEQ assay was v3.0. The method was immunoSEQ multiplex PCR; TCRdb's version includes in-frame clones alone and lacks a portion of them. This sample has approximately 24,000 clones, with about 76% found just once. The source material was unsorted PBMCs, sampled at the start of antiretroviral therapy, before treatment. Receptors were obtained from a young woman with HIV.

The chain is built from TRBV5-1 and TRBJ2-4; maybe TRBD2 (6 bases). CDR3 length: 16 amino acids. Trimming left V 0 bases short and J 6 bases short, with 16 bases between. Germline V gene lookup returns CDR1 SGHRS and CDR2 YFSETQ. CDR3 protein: CASSLGLGEGGNIQYF. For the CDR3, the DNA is TGCGCCAGCAGCTTGGGACTAGGTGAGGGTGGAAACATTCAGTACTTC. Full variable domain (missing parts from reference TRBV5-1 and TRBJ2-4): KAGVTQTPRYLIKTRGQQVTLSCSPISGHRSVSWYQQTPGQGLQFLFEYFSETQRNKGNFPGRFSGRQFSNSRSEMNVSTLELGDSALYLCASSLGLGEGGNIQYFGAGTRLSVL.

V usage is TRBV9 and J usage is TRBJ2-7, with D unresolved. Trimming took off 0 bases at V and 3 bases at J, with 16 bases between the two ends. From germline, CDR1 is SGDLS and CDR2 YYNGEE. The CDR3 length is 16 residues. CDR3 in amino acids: CASSVGVGEDDYEQYF. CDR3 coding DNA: TGTGCCAGCAGCGTAGGGGTCGGAGAGGATGACTACGAGCAGTACTTC. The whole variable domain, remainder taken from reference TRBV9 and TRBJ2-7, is DSGVTQTPKHLITATGQRVTLRCSPRSGDLSVYWYQQSLDQGLQFLIQYYNGEERAKGNILERFSAQQFPDLHSELNLSSLELGDSALYFCASSVGVGEDDYEQYFGPGTRLTVT.

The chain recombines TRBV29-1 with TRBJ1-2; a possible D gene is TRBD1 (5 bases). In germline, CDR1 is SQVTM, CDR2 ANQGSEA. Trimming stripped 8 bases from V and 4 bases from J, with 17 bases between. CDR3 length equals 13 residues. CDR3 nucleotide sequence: TGCAGCTCCTCACCCGGGGGAGTCTATGGCTACACCTTC. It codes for CSSSPGGVYGYTF.

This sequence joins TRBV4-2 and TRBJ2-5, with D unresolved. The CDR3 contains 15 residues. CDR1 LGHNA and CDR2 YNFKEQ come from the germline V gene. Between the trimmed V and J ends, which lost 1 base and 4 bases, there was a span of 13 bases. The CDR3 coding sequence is TGTGCCAGCAGCCAAGGACCGGCGGTCGGAGAGACCCAGTACTTC. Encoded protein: CASSQGPAVGETQYF.

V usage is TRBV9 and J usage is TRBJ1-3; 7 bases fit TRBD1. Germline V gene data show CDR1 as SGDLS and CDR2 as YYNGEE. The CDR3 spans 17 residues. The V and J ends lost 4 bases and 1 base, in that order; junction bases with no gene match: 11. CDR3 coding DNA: TGTGCCAGCAGCCCCGACCCAACAGGGGCTTCTGGAAACACCATATATTTT. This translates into CASSPDPTGASGNTIYF.

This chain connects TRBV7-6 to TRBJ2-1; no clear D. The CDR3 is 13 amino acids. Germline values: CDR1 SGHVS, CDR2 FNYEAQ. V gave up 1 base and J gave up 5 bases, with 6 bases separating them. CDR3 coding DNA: TGTGCCAGCAGCTTAGAGAGAAACAATGAGCAGTTCTTC. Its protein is CASSLERNNEQFF.

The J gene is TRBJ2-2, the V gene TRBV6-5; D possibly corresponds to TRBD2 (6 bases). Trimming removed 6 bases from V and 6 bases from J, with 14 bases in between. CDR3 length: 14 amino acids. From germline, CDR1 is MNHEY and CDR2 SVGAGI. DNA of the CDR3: TGTGCCAGCAGCCAGACTAGTTTTCCCGGGGAGCTGTTTTTT. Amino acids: CASSQTSFPGELFF.

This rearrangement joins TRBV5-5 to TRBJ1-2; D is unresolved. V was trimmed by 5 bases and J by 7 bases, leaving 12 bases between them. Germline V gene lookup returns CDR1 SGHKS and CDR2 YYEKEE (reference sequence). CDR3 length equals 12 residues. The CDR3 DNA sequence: TGTGCCAGCAGGGGCGGTGAGGCTGGCTACACCTTC. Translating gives CASRGGEAGYTF.